This T cell receptor beta chain is drawn from a study of CD8 T cells in ankylosing spondylitis. This CDR3 region has 16 residues. V was clipped by 0 bases and J by 1 base, with 10 bases between them. Germline V gene lookup returns CDR1 SSHAT and CDR2 FNYEAQ (reference sequence). TCRdb called the 5' RACE reads again in MiXCR, with one record for every CDR3 protein. The repertoire holds 250,000 to 350,000 distinct CDR3 sequences, less than 25% seen once, with roughly 3.6% in the top ten. The receptor comes from a female donor with ankylosing spondylitis or in good health (not recorded which). This chain connects TRBV7-7 to TRBJ2-1; D is perhaps TRBD1 (5 bases). Sample: blood, either unsorted or a sorted T cell fraction (not recorded which). The CDR3 region is CASSLAKRGSYNEQFF. The CDR3 coding sequence is TGTGCCAGCAGCTTAGCGAAAAGGGGATCCTACAATGAGCAGTTCTTC.